A single sample is the source of the 26 T cell receptor beta chains below, sequenced in a study of CD8+ T cells in alopecia areata. Once RNA had been extracted, it was reverse transcribed into cDNA to act as the sequencing template. Data came from immunoSEQ multiplex PCR; TCRdb stores just in-frame clones and leaves some out. The sample records some 150,000 clones, roughly 66% being singletons. The sequencing used CD8+ T cells sorted from blood, collected at week 0. These receptors were obtained from a human donor with alopecia areata.

The chain combines TRBV4-1 with TRBJ2-1; D tentatively reads TRBD1 or TRBD2 (5 bases each). This CDR3 is 15 amino acids long. V was cut by 1 base and J by 4 bases, with 11 bases left in between. Germline loops: CDR1 MGHRA, CDR2 YSYEKL. This CDR3 is CASSQVSREYNEQFF. The CDR3 nucleotides are TGCGCCAGCAGCCAAGTAAGCAGGGAGTACAATGAGCAGTTCTTC.

The CDR3 DNA reads TGTGCCAGCAGCTTTTTAACGGCGGGATCCTACGAGCAGTACTTC. Translated: CASSFLTAGSYEQYF. The V call is TRBV5-6, the J call TRBJ2-7; D possibly corresponds to TRBD2 (6 bases). CDR1 and CDR2 (germline): SGHDT, YYEEEE. V lost 2 bases, J lost 1 base, and 13 bases lay in between. The length of the CDR3 is 15 residues.

J is TRBJ2-7 and V is TRBV29-1; TRBD1 is a possible D gene (5 bases). The CDR3 totals 14 residues. V was shortened by 7 bases and J by 1 base, with 17 bases between the two germline ends. Germline CDR1 reads SQVTM; CDR2 reads ANQGSEA. DNA for the CDR3: TGCAGCGCTGGAATCCAGGGAAGATCCTACGAGCAGTACTTC. Amino acids: CSAGIQGRSYEQYF.

This CDR3 reads CASSEGPRLSYEQYF. The CDR3 region has the DNA TGTGCCAGCAGTGAAGGGCCCAGGCTCTCCTACGAGCAGTACTTC. The genes are TRBV25-1 and TRBJ2-7; D uncertain. The CDR3 consists of 15 residues. V lost 2 bases, J lost 0 bases, and 11 bases lay in between. The germline V gene has CDR1 MGHDK and CDR2 SYGVNS.

The V and J genes are TRBV27 and TRBJ1-5; no clear D gene. Germline V lookup: CDR1 MNHEY, CDR2 SMNVEV (reference sequence). CDR3 length: 14 residues. The V end lost 5 bases, the J end lost 1 base, and 9 bases lay between the germline ends. CDR3: CASSPSRSNQPQHF. In nucleotides, the CDR3 is TGTGCCAGCAGTCCCTCCCGAAGCAATCAGCCCCAGCATTTT.

The chain joins TRBV13 to TRBJ2-3; 15 nucleotides agree with TRBD2. Germline CDR1 is PRHDT and CDR2 is FYEKMQ (reference sequence). V dropped 8 bases and J dropped 6; count of bases not matched to a gene: 9. This CDR3 region has 16 residues. CDR3 sequence (DNA): TGTGCCAGCGCAACCGGGACTAGCGGGGGGATTGATACGCAGTATTTT. Amino acids: CASATGTSGGIDTQYF.

This clone was counted between two and nine times. This chain joins TRBV10-2 and TRBJ2-1; unclear D gene. CDR3 length equals 13 residues. The germline V and J ends were trimmed by 5 bases and 6 bases, with 11 bases remaining between them. The germline CDR1 and CDR2 sequences are WSHSY and SAAADI. The CDR3 sequence is CASSWGLGNEQFF. As DNA, the CDR3 is TGCGCCAGCAGTTGGGGTCTTGGCAATGAGCAGTTCTTC.

This chain connects TRBV6-5 to TRBJ2-7, with D unresolved. CDR3 length: 14 residues. Germline V lookup: CDR1 MNHEY, CDR2 SVGAGI. V was cut by 0 bases and J by 4 bases, with 10 bases left in between. The chain's CDR3 is CASSYSSTKYEQYF. For the CDR3, the DNA is TGTGCCAGCAGTTACTCGTCAACCAAATACGAGCAGTACTTC.

V is TRBV27 and J is TRBJ2-6, with unresolved D. This CDR3 region has 14 residues. Germline lookup yields CDR1 MNHEY and CDR2 SMNVEV (reference sequence). V lost 5 bases, J lost 2 bases, and 7 bases lay in between. This CDR3 reads CASSEVTGANVLTF. The CDR3 bases are TGTGCCAGCAGTGAGGTGACTGGGGCCAACGTCCTGACTTTC.

This clone was picked up a small number of times. V and J are TRBV25-1 and TRBJ2-3, with TRBD2 matching 8 bases. Germline V gene sequence: CDR1 MGHDK, CDR2 SYGVNS. The CDR3 sequence is 13 residues long. V trimming: 8 bases; J trimming: 10 bases; junction bases outside the gene matches: 11. The CDR3 sequence is CASRGGARIAQYF. CDR3 in DNA: TGTGCCAGCCGGGGGGGGGCGAGGATTGCGCAGTATTTT.

The chain couples TRBV27 to TRBJ1-2, with TRBD1 as a possible D gene (5 bases). CDR1 and CDR2 (germline): MNHEY, SMNVEV (reference sequence). CDR3 length: 12 amino acids. The V gene lost 8 bases and the J gene lost 4 bases, with 11 bases spanning the gap. The CDR3 sequence: CASGGTVYGYTF. The CDR3 nucleotides are TGTGCCAGCGGTGGGACCGTCTATGGCTACACCTTC.

This clone was counted only a few times. The chain recombines TRBV19 with TRBJ1-1; D uncertain. CDR1 and CDR2 from the germline V gene are LNHDA and SQIVND (reference sequence). The CDR3 loop spans 12 amino acids. V lost 1 base and J 4 bases, leaving 4 bases between the germline ends. CDR3 DNA sequence: TGTGCCAGTAGTATAGGTAGCACTGAAGCTTTCTTT. This sequence encodes CASSIGSTEAFF.

The rearrangement joins TRBV29-1 to TRBJ2-1; D unresolved. Per germline, CDR1 SQVTM and CDR2 ANQGSEA. The CDR3 sequence is 11 residues long. Trimming removed 6 bases from V and 4 bases from J, with 7 bases in between. CDR3 protein: CSVLKYNEQFF. DNA of the CDR3: TGCAGCGTCCTCAAGTACAATGAGCAGTTCTTC.

V and J are TRBV4-2 and TRBJ1-2; unclear D gene. The germline CDR1 and CDR2 sequences are LGHNA and YNFKEQ. The germline V and J ends were trimmed by 2 bases and 4 bases, with 20 bases remaining between them. The CDR3 length is 17 residues. CDR3 protein: CASSQPGEQIKTYGYTF. The CDR3 nucleotides are TGTGCCAGCAGCCAACCGGGAGAACAGATCAAAACCTATGGCTACACCTTC.

The V call is TRBV5-6, the J call TRBJ2-3; D call uncertain. In germline, CDR1 is SGHDT, CDR2 YYEEEE. The CDR3 spans 14 residues. Trimming left V 6 bases short and J 0 bases short, with 11 bases between. CDR3 nucleotide sequence: TGTGCCAGCACCGCACCTACGAGCACAGATACGCAGTATTTT. Amino acids: CASTAPTSTDTQYF.

This clone was counted a few times. The genes are TRBV27 and TRBJ2-3, with no clear D. CDR3 length: 16 amino acids. V dropped 5 bases and J dropped 2 bases, with 17 bases sitting between them. The germline gives CDR1 MNHEY, CDR2 SMNVEV (reference sequence). The CDR3: CASSSRHPESTDTQYF. The CDR3, as DNA: TGTGCCAGCAGTAGTCGACACCCTGAGTCCACAGATACGCAGTATTTT.

The CDR3 sequence: CASSGSTGVANYGYTF. The CDR3 DNA sequence: TGTGCCAGCAGCGGGTCGACAGGAGTCGCTAACTATGGCTACACCTTC. The rearrangement uses TRBV7-9 and TRBJ1-2; D may be TRBD1 (6 bases). CDR3 length: 16 residues. The V gene's germline CDR1 is SEHNR and CDR2 FQNEAQ (reference sequence). V was shortened by 5 bases and J by 0 bases, with 16 bases between the two germline ends.

In its sample, this clone was seen a few times. The rearrangement links TRBV7-2 to TRBJ2-1, with 9 bases matching TRBD2. The trim removed 3 bases at V and 7 bases at J, leaving 7 bases unmatched. Germline-derived CDR1 and CDR2 are SGHTA and FQGNSA. The CDR3 loop spans 15 amino acids. The CDR3 region has the DNA TGTGCCAGCAGCTTTGGGCCTAGCGGGGTTAATGAGCAGTTCTTC. Encoded protein: CASSFGPSGVNEQFF. The complete variable domain, with remaining parts taken from reference TRBV7-2 and TRBJ2-1, reads GAGVSQSPSNKVTEKGKDVELRCDPISGHTALYWYRQSLGQGLEFLIYFQGNSAPDKSGLPSDRFSAERTGGSVSTLTIQRTQQEDSAVYLCASSFGPSGVNEQFFGPGTRLTVL.

In regard to this clone: The same CDR3 can be traced to other DNA sequences in this sample. The V and J genes are TRBV10-3 and TRBJ1-2, with D hard to call. The ends were cut back, 0 bases at V and 2 bases at J, with 7 bases in the middle. From germline, CDR1 is ENHRY and CDR2 SYGVKD. This CDR3 comprises 14 residues. This CDR3 is CAISESTLNYGYTF. CDR3 nucleotides: TGTGCCATCAGTGAGTCGACCCTGAACTATGGCTACACCTTC.

This clone was observed a single time. In nucleotides, the CDR3 is TGCGCCAGCAGCTTGACACAGGGAACCTACGAGCAGTACTTC. Translated, it gives CASSLTQGTYEQYF. The rearrangement joins TRBV5-1 to TRBJ2-7; weak D call: TRBD1 (6 bases). V was cut by 1 base and J by 2 bases, with 10 bases left in between. This CDR3 is built from 14 residues. CDR1 SGHRS and CDR2 YFSETQ come from the germline V gene.

This clone came up a few times. The CDR3 loop is CASRKGQGSADTQYF. CDR3 nucleotide sequence: TGTGCCAGCAGGAAGGGGCAGGGGTCGGCAGATACGCAGTATTTT. The rearrangement joins TRBV2 to TRBJ2-3, with a tentative D call TRBD1 (6 bases). The CDR3 loop spans 15 amino acids. The germline V and J ends were trimmed by 6 bases and 4 bases, with 17 bases remaining between them. Germline CDR1 SNHLY, CDR2 FYNNEI.

The rearrangement uses TRBV30 and TRBJ2-2; D is ambiguous. V gave up 3 bases and J gave up 0 bases, with 2 bases separating them. The length of the CDR3 is 12 residues. CDR1 and CDR2 (germline): GTSNPN, SVGIG (reference sequence). The CDR3 nucleotides read TGTGCCTGGAGCTCGAACACCGGGGAGCTGTTTTTT. It translates to CAWSSNTGELFF.

V is TRBV27 and J is TRBJ1-5; D ambiguous. Germline values: CDR1 MNHEY, CDR2 SMNVEV (reference sequence). V lost 8 bases, J lost 3 bases, and 5 bases lay in between. The CDR3 is 11 amino acids. CDR3 amino acids: CASGFNQPQHF. The CDR3 bases are TGTGCCAGCGGGTTCAATCAGCCCCAGCATTTT.

The chain couples TRBV15 to TRBJ2-3, with 10 bases identical to TRBD2. The CDR3 runs 16 residues. V trimming: 6 bases; J trimming: 1 base; junction bases outside the gene matches: 7. The germline CDR1 and CDR2 sequences are LNHNV and YYDKDF (reference sequence). The CDR3 here is CATRPSGGGRTDTQYF. The CDR3 nucleotides read TGTGCCACCAGACCTAGCGGGGGCGGGCGCACAGATACGCAGTATTTT.

This clone was counted only a few times. V gene TRBV5-1 combines with J gene TRBJ1-5; no clear D gene. The CDR3 loop spans 13 amino acids. Per germline, CDR1 SGHRS and CDR2 YFSETQ. The V end lost 3 bases, the J end lost 6 bases, and 10 bases lay between the germline ends. CDR3 in amino acids: CASSYAGPQPQHF. Written as DNA, the CDR3 is TGCGCCAGCAGCTATGCTGGGCCTCAGCCCCAGCATTTT. Full variable domain (rest looked up from reference TRBV5-1 and TRBJ1-5): KAGVTQTPRYLIKTRGQQVTLSCSPISGHRSVSWYQQTPGQGLQFLFEYFSETQRNKGNFPGRFSGRQFSNSRSEMNVSTLELGDSALYLCASSYAGPQPQHFGDGTRLSIL.

V is TRBV27 and J is TRBJ2-2; no clear D. CDR1 is MNHEY, CDR2 SMNVEV, per germline (reference sequence). V lost 3 bases to trimming and J lost 0 bases, with 8 bases between them. The CDR3 is made up of 15 amino acids. The CDR3 loop is CASSFLQTNTGELFF. CDR3 coding DNA: TGTGCCAGCAGTTTCCTCCAAACGAACACCGGGGAGCTGTTTTTT.